One sample yielded the 12 T cell receptor beta chains listed below, sequenced in a study of OX40 agonist ivuxolimab in advanced cancers. The repertoire was sequenced with immunoSEQ multiplex PCR; TCRdb's copy has only in-frame clones and lacks some. The table lists about 67,000 clones, about 88% of them singletons. Here the sequenced sample was CD4+ or CD8+ T cells sorted from blood, taken in a trial of the OX40 agonist ivuxolimab. Source of these receptors: an adult with an advanced solid tumor such as melanoma, head and neck, liver or kidney cancer.

V is TRBV5-4 and J is TRBJ2-1; TRBD2 matches 14 bases. The CDR3 totals 17 residues. Losses at the gene ends were 4 bases for V and 3 bases for J; bases not matched to a gene: 6. In germline, CDR1 is SGHNT, CDR2 YYREEE (reference sequence). Here the CDR3 reads CASSPGTSGGFYNEQFF. The CDR3 bases are TGTGCCAGCAGCCCGGGGACTAGCGGGGGATTCTACAATGAGCAGTTCTTC.

J is TRBJ1-6 and V is TRBV19; 8 bases agree with TRBD1. V gave up 3 bases and J gave up 5 bases; unmatched junction bases: 15. The CDR3 length is 19 residues. Germline CDR1 reads LNHDA; CDR2 reads SQIVND (reference sequence). The CDR3 region has the DNA TGTGCCAGTAGTATTTACCAGGGGGCAAGTGTTTGGAATAATTCACCCCTCCACTTT. This codes for CASSIYQGASVWNNSPLHF. The whole variable domain, filled in from reference TRBV19 and TRBJ1-6, reads DGGITQSPKYLFRKEGQNVTLSCEQNLNHDAMYWYRQDPGQGLRLIYYSQIVNDFQKGDIAEGYSVSREKKESFPLTVTSAQKNPTAFYLCASSIYQGASVWNNSPLHFGNGTRLTVT.

V and J are TRBV19 and TRBJ1-2, with 7 bases fitting TRBD1. V shed 7 bases and J 1 base; nucleotides not matched to a gene: 9. Per germline, CDR1 LNHDA and CDR2 SQIVND (reference sequence). The CDR3 length is 15 residues. The CDR3 sequence: CASNPPTGFNYGYTF. In nucleotides, the CDR3 is TGTGCCAGTAATCCCCCGACAGGGTTTAACTATGGCTACACCTTC.

Note on this clone: At one end the junction does not follow the germline gene, possibly because of a read error. The chain is built from TRBV7-7 and TRBJ2-1; D remains unclear. The CDR3 runs to 14 residues. Germline assignment: CDR1 SSHAT and CDR2 FNYEAQ (reference sequence). In DNA, the CDR3 is TGTGCTAGCAGCTTGGAAGGGATTCACAATGAGCAGTTCTTC. It is translated as CASSLEGIHNEQFF.

The chain employs TRBV4-1 and TRBJ2-2; TRBD2 is a possible D gene (6 bases). The CDR3 spans 15 residues. Looked up from germline, CDR1 is MGHRA and CDR2 is YSYEKL. V lost 0 bases, J lost 5 bases, and 10 bases lay in between. The CDR3 sequence: CASSQDKGGTGELFF. The CDR3 DNA is TGCGCCAGCAGCCAAGATAAGGGAGGAACCGGGGAGCTGTTTTTT.

The chain links TRBV27 to TRBJ1-2; possibly TRBD1 for D (5 bases). CDR1 is MNHEY and CDR2 is SMNVEV in the germline V gene (reference sequence). The V gene lost 0 bases and the J gene lost 3 bases, with 26 bases spanning the gap. CDR3 size: 20 residues. DNA of the CDR3: TGTGCCAGCAGTTTATCCAGTCCACTGGGACGCATGGGATATGACTATGGCTACACCTTC. Translated, it gives CASSLSSPLGRMGYDYGYTF.

This rearrangement joins TRBV6-4 to TRBJ1-2, with 7 nucleotides matching TRBD1. The V and J ends lost 5 bases and 8 bases, in that order; junction bases with no gene match: 11. Germline V gene lookup returns CDR1 MRHNA and CDR2 SNTAGT. This CDR3 is 14 amino acids long. Written as DNA, the CDR3 is TGTGCCAGCAGTTACAGGGGCGGACTTGACGGCTACACCTTC. This gives the protein CASSYRGGLDGYTF.

J is TRBJ2-3 and V is TRBV6-6; a possible D gene is TRBD1 (6 bases). This CDR3 has 14 amino acids. Trimming removed 6 bases at V and 6 bases at J, with 16 bases between. The V gene's germline CDR1 is MNHNY and CDR2 SVGAGI (reference sequence). Here the CDR3 DNA reads TGTGCCAGCAGAAACACTGGGGGCGGGGATACGCAGTATTTT. This encodes CASRNTGGGDTQYF.

The chain couples TRBV7-2 to TRBJ2-3; 8 bases map to TRBD1. The CDR3 is 15 amino acids. Trimming took 9 bases from V and 0 from J; bases not matched to a gene: 8. Germline V gene lookup returns CDR1 SGHTA and CDR2 FQGNSA. CDR3 sequence: CASWRTGTSTDTQYF. The CDR3 DNA is TGTGCCAGTTGGCGGACAGGGACTAGCACAGATACGCAGTATTTT.

This rearrangement joins TRBV27 to TRBJ2-5, with no clear D. CDR1 is MNHEY, CDR2 SMNVEV, per germline (reference sequence). The CDR3 length is 13 residues. Deletions cut 2 bases from V and 4 bases from J, with 8 bases between. DNA for the CDR3: TGTGCCAGCAGTTTAGGCCCCCTAGAGACCCAGTACTTC. Protein sequence: CASSLGPLETQYF.

The J gene is TRBJ1-1, the V gene TRBV19; the match to TRBD1 covers 8 bases. CDR3 length: 15 residues. Germline CDR1 is LNHDA and CDR2 is SQIVND (reference sequence). The V segment lost 5 bases and the J segment 4 bases; nucleotides outside the gene matches: 9. Here the CDR3 reads CASSGPDRVSTEAFF. The CDR3, as DNA: TGTGCCAGTAGTGGGCCGGACAGGGTTAGCACTGAAGCTTTCTTT. The complete variable domain, with remaining parts taken from reference TRBV19 and TRBJ1-1, reads DGGITQSPKYLFRKEGQNVTLSCEQNLNHDAMYWYRQDPGQGLRLIYYSQIVNDFQKGDIAEGYSVSREKKESFPLTVTSAQKNPTAFYLCASSGPDRVSTEAFFGQGTRLTVV.

Notes on this clone: The sample contains more than one DNA sequence encoding this CDR3. Here the CDR3 reads CASSRGEKLFF. The CDR3 nucleotides read TGTGCCAGCAGTCGTGGTGAAAAACTGTTTTTT. The chain employs TRBV28 and TRBJ1-4; D remains ambiguous. The V end lost 5 bases, the J end lost 7 bases, and 5 bases lay between the germline ends. This CDR3 contains 11 residues. Germline assignment: CDR1 MDHEN and CDR2 SYDVKM.